This T cell receptor beta chain was found in a study of CD8 T cells in ankylosing spondylitis. General observations from the study: CD8+ cells made up the disease-linked clones, which were relatively rare in peripheral blood. There were earlier reports of some motif variants in reactive arthritis synovial fluid and blood. There was a TCR beta motif, made of several highly homologous variants, that appeared characteristic of ankylosing spondylitis blood.

Trimming shortened V by 3 bases and J by 0 bases, and 8 bases separated the two germline ends. This CDR3 is 14 amino acids long. Germline V gene sequence: CDR1 SGHDT, CDR2 YYEEEE. Library preparation for TCR beta used quantitative 5'-RACE with molecular barcodes. TCRdb reprocessed the 5' RACE reads via MiXCR and lists one record per CDR3 protein. The profile shows about 140,000 distinct CDR3 sequences, roughly an eighth of them singletons. This clonotype showed up many times. The antigen remains unidentified. The chain recombines TRBV5-6 with TRBJ2-3; D may be TRBD1 or TRBD2 (5 bases each). Input material: blood, either unsorted or a sorted T cell fraction (not recorded which). The sequence derives from a female donor with ankylosing spondylitis or in good health (not recorded which). CDR3 loop: CASSWDRSTDTQYF. The DNA for the CDR3 is TGTGCCAGCAGCTGGGACCGAAGCACAGATACGCAGTATTTT.